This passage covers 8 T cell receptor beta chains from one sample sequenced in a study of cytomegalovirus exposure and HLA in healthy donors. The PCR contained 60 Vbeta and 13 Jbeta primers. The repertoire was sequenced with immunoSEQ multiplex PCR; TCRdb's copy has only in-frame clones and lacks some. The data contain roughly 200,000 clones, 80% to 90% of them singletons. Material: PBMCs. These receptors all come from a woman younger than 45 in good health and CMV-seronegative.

The CDR3 spells CASSPETGSNQPQHF. CDR3 DNA sequence: TGTGCCAGCAGCCCTGAAACAGGTAGCAATCAGCCCCAGCATTTT. This chain uses TRBV7-3 with TRBJ1-5, with a weak D call TRBD1 (5 bases). Germline V gene data show CDR1 as SGHTA and CDR2 as FQGTGA. V lost 5 bases and J 0 bases, leaving 11 bases between the germline ends. The CDR3 has 15 amino acids.

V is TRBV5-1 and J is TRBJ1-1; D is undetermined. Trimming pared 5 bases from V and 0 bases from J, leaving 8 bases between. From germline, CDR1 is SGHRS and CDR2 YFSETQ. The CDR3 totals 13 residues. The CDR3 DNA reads TGCGCCAGCAGGGAGAGCTTGAACACTGAAGCTTTCTTT. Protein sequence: CASRESLNTEAFF.

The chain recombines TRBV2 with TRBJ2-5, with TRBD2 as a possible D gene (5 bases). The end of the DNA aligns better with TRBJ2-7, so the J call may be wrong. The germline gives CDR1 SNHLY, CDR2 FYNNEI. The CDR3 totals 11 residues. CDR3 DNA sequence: TGTGCCAGCAGTAAACTAGACGAGCAGTACTTC. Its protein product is CASSKLDEQYF.

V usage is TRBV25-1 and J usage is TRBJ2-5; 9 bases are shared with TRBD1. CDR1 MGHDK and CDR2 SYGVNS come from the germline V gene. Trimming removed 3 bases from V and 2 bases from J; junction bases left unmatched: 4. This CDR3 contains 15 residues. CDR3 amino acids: CASSEAGTGQETQYF. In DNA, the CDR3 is TGTGCCAGCAGTGAGGCCGGGACAGGGCAAGAGACCCAGTACTTC.

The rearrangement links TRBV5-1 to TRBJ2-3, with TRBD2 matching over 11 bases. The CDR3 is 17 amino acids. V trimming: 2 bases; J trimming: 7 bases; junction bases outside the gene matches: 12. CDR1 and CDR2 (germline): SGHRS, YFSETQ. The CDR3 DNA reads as TGCGCCAGCAGCTTCACCCCCTTAGCGGGGGGGCCAAATACGCAGTATTTT. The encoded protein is CASSFTPLAGGPNTQYF.

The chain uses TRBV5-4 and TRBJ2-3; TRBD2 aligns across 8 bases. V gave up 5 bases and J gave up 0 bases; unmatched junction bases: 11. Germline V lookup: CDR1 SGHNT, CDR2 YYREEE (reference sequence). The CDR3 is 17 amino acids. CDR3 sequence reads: CASSQDLLAASTDTQYF. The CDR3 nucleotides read TGTGCCAGCAGTCAAGACCTACTAGCGGCTAGCACAGATACGCAGTATTTT.

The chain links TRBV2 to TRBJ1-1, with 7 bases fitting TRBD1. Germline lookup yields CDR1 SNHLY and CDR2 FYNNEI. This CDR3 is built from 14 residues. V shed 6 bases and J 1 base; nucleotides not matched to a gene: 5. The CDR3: CASRSGQTNTEAFF. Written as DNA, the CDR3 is TGTGCCAGCAGATCGGGACAGACGAACACTGAAGCTTTCTTT. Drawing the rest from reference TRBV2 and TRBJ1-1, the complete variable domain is EPEVTQTPSHQVTQMGQEVILRCVPISNHLYFYWYRQILGQKVEFLVSFYNNEISEKSEIFDDQFSVERPDGSNFTLKIRSTKLEDSAMYFCASRSGQTNTEAFFGQGTRLTVV.

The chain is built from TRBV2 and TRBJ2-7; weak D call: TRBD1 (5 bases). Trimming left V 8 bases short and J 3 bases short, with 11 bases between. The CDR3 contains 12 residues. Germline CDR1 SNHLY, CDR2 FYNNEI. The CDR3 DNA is TGTGCCAGCTCCCGACAGCTCTACGAGCAGTACTTC. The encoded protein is CASSRQLYEQYF.